Presented here are 18 T cell receptor beta chains from one specimen sequenced in a study of CD8 T cells in Susac syndrome. The RNA input was 0.5 to 1 ug, and it was reverse transcribed with random hexamers. TCRdb re-analysed the immunoSEQ multiplex PCR reads in MiXCR, keeping a single row per CDR3 protein. The profile shows tens of thousands of distinct CDR3 sequences, around 93% of them singletons. The sample comprised CD8+ T cells from PBMCs. Receptors originate from a human donor with Susac syndrome.

V usage is TRBV10-3 and J usage is TRBJ1-1; D perhaps matches TRBD1 (5 bases). Germline V gene sequence: CDR1 ENHRY, CDR2 SYGVKD. The CDR3 loop spans 14 amino acids. V was trimmed by 10 bases and J by 1 base, leaving 16 bases between them. This CDR3 is CATTPGTENTEAFF. The CDR3 DNA reads as TGTGCCACGACCCCCGGGACGGAGAACACTGAAGCTTTCTTT.

The chain has TRBV20-1 and TRBJ2-5; the D gene could be TRBD1 or TRBD2 (6 bases each). The V end lost 1 base, the J end lost 5 bases, and 14 bases lay between the germline ends. The germline V gene has CDR1 DFQATT and CDR2 SNEGSKA (reference sequence). This CDR3 has 14 amino acids. The DNA for the CDR3 is TGCAGTGCTAGAGTAAGGGGGGATGGTGAGACCCAGTACTTC. Amino acids: CSARVRGDGETQYF.

The genes are TRBV13 and TRBJ2-7; 9 bases map to TRBD2. The CDR3 is 14 residues long. V lost 1 base and J lost 4; bases outside the gene matches: 2. Germline CDR1 reads PRHDT; CDR2 reads FYEKMQ (reference sequence). CDR3 bases: TGTGCCAGCAGCTTAGCGGGACTAGCTTACGAGCAGTACTTC. Protein product: CASSLAGLAYEQYF.

This clonotype has only one observation. J is TRBJ2-2 and V is TRBV29-1; perhaps TRBD2 as D (5 bases). The germline V gene encodes CDR1 SQVTM and CDR2 ANQGSEA. The V gene lost 3 bases and the J gene lost 6 bases, with 17 bases spanning the gap. The CDR3 loop spans 15 amino acids. The DNA for the CDR3 is TGCAGCGTTGAGATTCCGGACTCATATCCCGGGGAGCTGTTTTTT. It encodes CSVEIPDSYPGELFF.

This chain links TRBV27 with TRBJ1-2; weak D call: TRBD1 (5 bases). V lost 0 bases to trimming and J lost 6 bases, with 5 bases between them. Germline loops: CDR1 MNHEY, CDR2 SMNVEV (reference sequence). The CDR3 consists of 12 residues. The CDR3 here is CASSLSGDGYTF. The DNA of the CDR3 is TGTGCCAGCAGTTTATCGGGGGATGGCTACACCTTC.

The chain uses TRBV5-1 and TRBJ2-5, with TRBD2 identical over 8 bases. The CDR3 is 16 residues long. After removal of 3 bases from V and 1 base from J, the junction contained 8 bases not matched to a gene. The germline gives CDR1 SGHRS, CDR2 YFSETQ. Here the CDR3 reads CASSSLPGGPQETQYF. The CDR3 DNA is TGCGCCAGCAGCTCCTTACCGGGAGGGCCCCAAGAGACCCAGTACTTC.

V and J are TRBV16 and TRBJ1-5; TRBD1 aligns across 7 bases. Germline-derived CDR1 and CDR2 are KGHSY and FQNENV. After removal of 4 bases from V and 4 bases from J, the junction contained 10 bases not matched to a gene. The CDR3 is 16 residues long. The CDR3 region has the DNA TGTGCCAGCAGCCCACGGGTCGGGACAGCTAATCAGCCCCAGCATTTT. It translates to CASSPRVGTANQPQHF.

The rearrangement links TRBV5-1 to TRBJ1-6; 8 nucleotides match TRBD1. CDR1 is SGHRS, CDR2 YFSETQ, per germline. V trimming: 0 bases; J trimming: 9 bases; junction bases outside the gene matches: 8. CDR3 length: 16 residues. CDR3 in amino acids: CASSLEIGDRGSPLHF. The CDR3 DNA reads as TGCGCCAGCAGCTTGGAGATTGGAGACAGGGGTTCACCCCTCCACTTT.

This chain uses TRBV19 with TRBJ1-5; D is perhaps TRBD1 (5 bases). The V and J ends lost 4 bases and 0 bases respectively, with 7 bases between them. This CDR3 is built from 14 residues. Germline CDR1 reads LNHDA; CDR2 reads SQIVND (reference sequence). The CDR3 nucleotides read TGTGCCAGTAGTAGTAGGGGTAGCAATCAGCCCCAGCATTTT. Translating it yields CASSSRGSNQPQHF. The full variable domain, its missing parts supplied by reference TRBV19 and TRBJ1-5, is DGGITQSPKYLFRKEGQNVTLSCEQNLNHDAMYWYRQDPGQGLRLIYYSQIVNDFQKGDIAEGYSVSREKKESFPLTVTSAQKNPTAFYLCASSSRGSNQPQHFGDGTRLSIL.

This chain links TRBV29-1 with TRBJ2-1; weak D call: TRBD2 (5 bases). The germline gives CDR1 SQVTM, CDR2 ANQGSEA. The CDR3 sequence is 12 residues long. Trimming removed 5 bases from V and 3 bases from J, with 8 bases in between. The CDR3, as DNA: TGCAGCGTTTCTGGAGGCTACAATGAGCAGTTCTTC. This encodes CSVSGGYNEQFF.

The rearrangement links TRBV7-2 to TRBJ1-1; tentative D call: TRBD1 (6 bases). CDR1 is SGHTA and CDR2 is FQGNSA in the germline V gene. CDR3 length: 15 amino acids. Trimming took 2 bases from V and 11 from J, leaving 21 bases between them. CDR3 bases: TGTGCCAGCAGCTTATTGTCTTGGACAGTCCTGCGGGCTTTCTTT. Amino acids: CASSLLSWTVLRAFF.

V gene TRBV7-9 combines with J gene TRBJ2-7; the match to TRBD1 covers 7 bases. Germline V gene sequence: CDR1 SEHNR, CDR2 FQNEAQ (reference sequence). The CDR3 consists of 14 residues. The trim removed 4 bases at V and 0 bases at J, leaving 3 bases unmatched. In DNA form, the CDR3 reads TGTGCCAGCAGCTGGACAGGAAACTCCTACGAGCAGTACTTC. This gives the protein CASSWTGNSYEQYF.

The chain carries TRBV20-1 and TRBJ1-1; D not certain. The germline V gene has CDR1 DFQATT and CDR2 SNEGSKA (reference sequence). The V and J ends lost 0 bases and 4 bases respectively, with 18 bases between them. This CDR3 is built from 16 residues. CDR3 bases: TGCAGTGCTAGAGATGGACGGCTCCGGGTTGGCACTGAAGCTTTCTTT. Protein sequence: CSARDGRLRVGTEAFF.

The rearrangement uses TRBV30 and TRBJ2-7; 7 bases match TRBD1. The germline V gene has CDR1 GTSNPN and CDR2 SVGIG (reference sequence). This CDR3 is 14 amino acids long. V was clipped by 5 bases and J by 3 bases; unmatched bases: 10. For the CDR3, the DNA is TGTGCCTGGGAAGGGACAGACTCCCACTACGAGCAGTACTTC. Translated, it gives CAWEGTDSHYEQYF.

V is TRBV20-1 and J is TRBJ2-1; D is perhaps TRBD1 or TRBD2 (5 bases each). The CDR3 loop spans 15 amino acids. CDR1 DFQATT and CDR2 SNEGSKA come from the germline V gene (reference sequence). The ends were cut back, 0 bases at V and 5 bases at J, with 14 bases in the middle. CDR3 amino acids: CSARERGKMNNEQFF. The CDR3, as DNA: TGCAGTGCTAGAGAGAGGGGAAAAATGAACAATGAGCAGTTCTTC.

This chain uses TRBV5-4 with TRBJ2-1; D is perhaps TRBD1 (6 bases). The CDR3 has 14 residues. V was cut by 4 bases and J by 4 bases, with 12 bases left in between. The V gene's germline CDR1 is SGHNT and CDR2 YYREEE (reference sequence). CDR3 loop: CASSLRDNYNEQFF. The CDR3 DNA sequence: TGTGCCAGCAGCCTCCGGGACAATTACAATGAGCAGTTCTTC.

This rearrangement joins TRBV9 to TRBJ2-5, with 14 bases matching TRBD2. This CDR3 is built from 16 residues. The V gene's germline CDR1 is SGDLS and CDR2 YYNGEE. The trim removed 3 bases at V and 2 bases at J, leaving 3 bases unmatched. The chain's CDR3 is CASSGGLAGDQETQYF. The CDR3 nucleotides are TGTGCCAGCAGCGGGGGACTAGCGGGGGATCAAGAGACCCAGTACTTC. The full variable domain, completed using reference TRBV9 and TRBJ2-5, is DSGVTQTPKHLITATGQRVTLRCSPRSGDLSVYWYQQSLDQGLQFLIQYYNGEERAKGNILERFSAQQFPDLHSELNLSSLELGDSALYFCASSGGLAGDQETQYFGPGTRLLVL.

The V gene is TRBV29-1, the J gene TRBJ1-1, with a weak D call TRBD1 (5 bases). The CDR3 length is 13 residues. Trimming removed 0 bases from V and 5 bases from J, with 10 bases in between. Germline loops: CDR1 SQVTM, CDR2 ANQGSEA. CDR3 region: CSVEDRGGTEAFF. For the CDR3, the DNA is TGCAGCGTTGAAGATCGGGGGGGGACTGAAGCTTTCTTT.